This T cell receptor (beta chain) was retrieved from a study of CD8 T cells in ankylosing spondylitis (dated by TCRdb to 2016 to 2017). Turning to the overall study: T cell receptor beta repertoires were profiled in healthy donors and ankylosing spondylitis patients so that disease-linked TCR variants could be found. The full study cohort was made up of 20 to 25 ankylosing spondylitis patients and 108 healthy donors. Peripheral blood samples were taken, and synovial fluid was additionally collected from ankylosing spondylitis patients.

The germline V gene encodes CDR1 MDHEN and CDR2 SYDVKM. Unmatched junction bases come to 6, with V trimmed by 5 bases and J by 5 bases. Spanning cysteine to phenylalanine, the CDR3 consists of 15 amino acids. Only the CDR3 region is kept as DNA, spanning 45 bases read in frame from base 1. Overall study results and their limits: A TCR beta motif made up of 7 to 9 highly homologous amino acid variants appeared to be characteristic of blood from ankylosing spondylitis patients. The disease-linked clones showed a CD8+ phenotype and occurred at relatively low frequencies in peripheral blood. The disease-linked clones were reported as significantly enriched in matched synovial fluid samples from ankylosing spondylitis patients. Some motif variants were previously reported in synovial fluid and blood of reactive arthritis patients, suggesting common disease-initiation mechanisms.

The sequencing machine was an Illumina HiSeq 2500. TCR beta libraries were prepared by quantitative 5'-RACE with molecular barcodes. For the original study's pipeline: A new computational method, built on a probabilistic model of VDJ rearrangement, was used to identify disease-linked TCR variants. TCRdb trimmed public reads at Q25 via fastp, called clones via MiXCR and kept in-frame beta chains. Each entry is one CDR3 protein sequence, shown with its most common DNA and genes. None of the V and J calls come from the authors' own analysis; TCRdb made them. Within this sample are around 100,000 distinct CDR3 sequences, with less than 25% of them counted one time only. Together, the top ten hold roughly an eighth of the sample. Turning to this clonotype: The antigen this receptor binds is unknown. No much larger clone is present one base from it, and per-base qualities are unavailable.

Synovial fluid samples and blood samples obtained from the same ankylosing spondylitis patients were matched. Source material: synovial fluid, either unsorted or a sorted T cell fraction (not recorded which). This TCR was recovered from a male donor with ankylosing spondylitis. The sequence joins TRBV28 to TRBJ2-5; a stretch of 12 junction bases matches TRBD1. This receptor has the CDR3 CASSPGTGGRETQYF. The nucleotides are TGTGCCAGCAGTCCTGGGACAGGGGGCAGGGAGACCCAGTACTTC. Extended through the reference TRBV28 and TRBJ2-5 proteins, this CDR3 yields the full variable domain: DVKVTQSSRYLVKRTGEKVFLECVQDMDHENMFWYRQDPGLGLRLIYFSYDVKMKEKGDIPEGYSVSREKKERFSLILESASTNQTSMYLCASSPGTGGRETQYFGPGTRLLVL.